The next 9 T cell receptor beta chains were all read from a single sample in a study of T cells expressing NK-cell markers. TCRdb reprocessed the 5' RACE reads and reports one entry per CDR3 protein, with no DNA. The sample includes 300,000 to 450,000 distinct CDR3 sequences. The sequenced material came from blood T cells: a sorted CD56 or NKG2C T cell subset, CD4+ or CD8+ T cells, or bulk PBMC T cells (not recorded which). The receptors come from a man aged 18 to 69 in good health.

The chain carries TRBV9 and TRBJ1-2; the TCRdb call, TRBD1, lacks DNA for checking. Germline V gene data show CDR1 as SGDLS and CDR2 as YYNGEE. The CDR3 runs to 15 residues. This CDR3 is CASSGRQGAGYGYTF.

This sequence joins TRBV9 and TRBJ2-3; no DNA is available, so the TRBD1 call from TCRdb remains unchecked. Germline CDR1 reads SGDLS; CDR2 reads YYNGEE. This CDR3 contains 16 residues. The chain's CDR3 is CASSVAVGRRTDTQYF.

V gene TRBV28 combines with J gene TRBJ1-2; lacking DNA, the TRBD1 call made by TCRdb goes unchecked. Per germline, CDR1 MDHEN and CDR2 SYDVKM. The CDR3 is made up of 16 amino acids. CDR3 amino acids: CASLGSSKGGNYGYTF.

The J gene is TRBJ2-1, the V gene TRBV2; TCRdb proposes TRBD1, but this gene call is untestable without DNA. This CDR3 has 17 amino acids. Per germline, CDR1 SNHLY and CDR2 FYNNEI. The CDR3 is CASSQQGNYNLYNEQFF. Full variable domain (missing parts from reference TRBV2 and TRBJ2-1): EPEVTQTPSHQVTQMGQEVILRCVPISNHLYFYWYRQILGQKVEFLVSFYNNEISEKSEIFDDQFSVERPDGSNFTLKIRSTKLEDSAMYFCASSQQGNYNLYNEQFFGPGTRLTVL.

J is TRBJ2-7 and V is TRBV11-2; TCRdb proposes TRBD1, but this gene call is untestable without DNA. This CDR3 is 16 amino acids long. Per the germline V gene, CDR1 is SGHAT and CDR2 is FQNNGV. The CDR3 protein is CASSPRGGGFPYEQYF.

The CDR3 protein is CASSKQGLEEKLFF. This chain links TRBV5-1 with TRBJ1-4; the TCRdb D gene call, TRBD1, has no DNA to confirm it. CDR1 and CDR2 from the germline V gene are SGHRS and YFSETQ. This CDR3 comprises 14 residues.

CDR3 amino acids: CASSLGSYGNQPQHF. This chain connects TRBV7-2 to TRBJ1-5. Germline V lookup: CDR1 SGHTA, CDR2 FQGNSA. CDR3 length: 15 amino acids.

This chain connects TRBV5-6 to TRBJ1-2. The length of the CDR3 is 16 residues. Looked up from germline, CDR1 is SGHDT and CDR2 is YYEEEE. The CDR3 reads CASSLGPGGGRYGYTF.

This rearrangement joins TRBV20-1 to TRBJ2-2; TCRdb gives TRBD1 as the D gene, but with no DNA this cannot be confirmed. CDR3 length: 16 residues. CDR1 is DFQATT and CDR2 is SNEGSKA in the germline V gene (reference sequence). This chain's CDR3 is CSARGPGTGWAGELFF.